The clone carrying this T cell receptor (beta chain) was counted many times. The antigen is unknown. Generation of TCR cDNA used 5'RACE template switching (which added a universal primer site and UMIs). TCRdb called the 5' RACE reads again in MiXCR, with one record for every CDR3 protein. The table lists about 360,000 distinct CDR3 sequences, around 6.5% of them singletons. This sample is part of a study of T cells after yellow fever vaccination. Overall study findings and caveats: Reappearance after the booster was seen for most primary-vaccination clones, at 96% CD4 and around 90% CD8. Peak timing came faster in the weaker secondary response, day 5 versus 15. Researchers cautioned that FACS-sorted repertoires could harbor abundant clonotypes contaminating from the bulk population.

This clonotype originated in a man aged 25-45 years who received the YFV17D yellow fever vaccine. Material: PBMCs, obtained 5 days after the yellow fever booster vaccination.

CDR3 bases: TGTGCCAGCAGTACGGGCCTTGCTTTTGGGGAGCTGTTTTTT. As protein: CASSTGLAFGELFF. The chain couples TRBV6-1 to TRBJ2-2; D is undetermined. CDR1 is MNHNS, CDR2 SASEGT, per germline. The V end lost 5 bases, the J end lost 8 bases, and 15 bases lay between the germline ends. The CDR3 extends over 14 amino acids.